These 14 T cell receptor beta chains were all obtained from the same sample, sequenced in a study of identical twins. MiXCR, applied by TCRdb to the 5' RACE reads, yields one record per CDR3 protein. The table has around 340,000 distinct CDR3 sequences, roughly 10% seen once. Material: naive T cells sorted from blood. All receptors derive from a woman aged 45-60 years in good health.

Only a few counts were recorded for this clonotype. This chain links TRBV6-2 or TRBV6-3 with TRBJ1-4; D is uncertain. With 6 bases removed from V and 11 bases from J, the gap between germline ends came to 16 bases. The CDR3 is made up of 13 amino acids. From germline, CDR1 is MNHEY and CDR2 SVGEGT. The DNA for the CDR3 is TGTGCCAGCAGCCGAGACGGACTTTGGAAACTGTTTTTT. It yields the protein CASSRDGLWKLFF.

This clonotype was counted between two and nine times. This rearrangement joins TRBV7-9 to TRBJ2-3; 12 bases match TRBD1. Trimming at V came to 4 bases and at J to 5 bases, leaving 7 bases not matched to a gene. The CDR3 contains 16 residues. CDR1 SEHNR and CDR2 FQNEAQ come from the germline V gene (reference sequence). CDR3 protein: CASSSGTGGIQDTQYF. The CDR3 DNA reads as TGTGCCAGCAGCTCCGGGACAGGGGGCATCCAAGATACGCAGTATTTT.

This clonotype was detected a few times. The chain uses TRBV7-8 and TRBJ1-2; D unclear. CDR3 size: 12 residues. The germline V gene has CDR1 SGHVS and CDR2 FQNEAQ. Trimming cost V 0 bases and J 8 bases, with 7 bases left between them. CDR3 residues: CASSLATVGYTF. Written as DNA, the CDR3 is TGTGCCAGCAGCTTAGCCACTGTGGGCTACACCTTC.

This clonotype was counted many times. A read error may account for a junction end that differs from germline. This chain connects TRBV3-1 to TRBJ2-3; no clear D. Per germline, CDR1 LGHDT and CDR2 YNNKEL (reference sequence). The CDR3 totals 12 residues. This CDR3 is CASSQGADTQYF. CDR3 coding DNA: TGCGCCAGCAGCCAAGGTGCTGATACGCAGTATTTT.

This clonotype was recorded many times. DNA for the CDR3: TGTGCCAGCAGCTTAGGGCTAGCGATTTCGATCTCCTACAATGAGCAGTTCTTC. As protein: CASSLGLAISISYNEQFF. This rearrangement joins TRBV7-2 to TRBJ2-1, with D perhaps matching TRBD2 (6 bases). V gave up 1 base and J gave up 0 bases, with 16 bases separating them. In germline, CDR1 is SGHTA, CDR2 FQGNSA. The CDR3 is 18 amino acids. Filled out from reference TRBV7-2 and TRBJ2-1, the complete variable domain reads GAGVSQSPSNKVTEKGKDVELRCDPISGHTALYWYRQSLGQGLEFLIYFQGNSAPDKSGLPSDRFSAERTGGSVSTLTIQRTQQEDSAVYLCASSLGLAISISYNEQFFGPGTRLTVL.

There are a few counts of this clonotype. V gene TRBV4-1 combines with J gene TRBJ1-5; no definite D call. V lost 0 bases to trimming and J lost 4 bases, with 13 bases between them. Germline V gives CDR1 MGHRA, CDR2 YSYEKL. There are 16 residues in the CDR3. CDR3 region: CASSQESSRFNQPQHF. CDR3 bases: TGCGCCAGCAGCCAAGAAAGCTCCAGATTTAATCAGCCCCAGCATTTT.

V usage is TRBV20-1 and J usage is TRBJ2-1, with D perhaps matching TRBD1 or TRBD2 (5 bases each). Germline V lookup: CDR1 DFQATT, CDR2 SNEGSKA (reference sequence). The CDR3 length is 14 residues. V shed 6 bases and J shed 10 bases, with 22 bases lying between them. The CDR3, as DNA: TGCAGTGCCAGACCGGGACGGAACGTGGGGGAGCAGTTCTTC. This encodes CSARPGRNVGEQFF.

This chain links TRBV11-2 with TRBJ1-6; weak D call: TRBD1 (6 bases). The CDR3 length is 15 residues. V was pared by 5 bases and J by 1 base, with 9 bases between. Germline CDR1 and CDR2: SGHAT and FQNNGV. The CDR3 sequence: CASSTGRSYNSPLHF. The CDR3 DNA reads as TGTGCCAGCAGCACAGGGAGGTCCTATAATTCACCCCTCCACTTT.

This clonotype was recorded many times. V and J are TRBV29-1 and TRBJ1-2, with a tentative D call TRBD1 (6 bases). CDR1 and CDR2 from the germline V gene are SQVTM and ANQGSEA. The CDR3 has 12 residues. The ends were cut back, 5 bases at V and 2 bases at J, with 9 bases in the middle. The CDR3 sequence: CSVLGQNYGYTF. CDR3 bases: TGCAGCGTTCTCGGACAGAACTATGGCTACACCTTC.

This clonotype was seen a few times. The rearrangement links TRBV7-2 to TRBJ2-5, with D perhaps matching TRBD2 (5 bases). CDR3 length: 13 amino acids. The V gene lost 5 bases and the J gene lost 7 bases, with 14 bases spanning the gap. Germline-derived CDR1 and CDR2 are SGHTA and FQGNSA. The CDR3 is CASSNSEVGTQYF. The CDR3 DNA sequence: TGTGCCAGCAGCAATAGCGAGGTGGGGACCCAGTACTTC.

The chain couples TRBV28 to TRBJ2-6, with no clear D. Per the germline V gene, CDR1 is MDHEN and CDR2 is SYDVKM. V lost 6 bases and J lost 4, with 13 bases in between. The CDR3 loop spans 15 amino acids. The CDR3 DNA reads TGTGCCAGCAGGACGCCCTGGGCAGGGGCCAACGTCCTGACTTTC. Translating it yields CASRTPWAGANVLTF.

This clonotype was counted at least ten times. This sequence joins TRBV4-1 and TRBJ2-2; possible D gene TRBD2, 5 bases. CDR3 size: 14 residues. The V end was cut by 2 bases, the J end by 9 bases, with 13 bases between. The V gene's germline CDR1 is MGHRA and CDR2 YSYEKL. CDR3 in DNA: TGCGCCAGCAGCCAACCCACTAGGGCCTGGGAGCTGTTTTTT. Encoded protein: CASSQPTRAWELFF.

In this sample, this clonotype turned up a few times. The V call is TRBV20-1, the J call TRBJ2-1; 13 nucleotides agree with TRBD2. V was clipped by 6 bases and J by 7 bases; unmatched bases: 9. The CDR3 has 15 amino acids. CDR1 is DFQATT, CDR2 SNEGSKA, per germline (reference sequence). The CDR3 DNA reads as TGCAGTGCCTCCGGGGCGACTAGCGGGAGGAATGAGCAGTTCTTC. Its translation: CSASGATSGRNEQFF.

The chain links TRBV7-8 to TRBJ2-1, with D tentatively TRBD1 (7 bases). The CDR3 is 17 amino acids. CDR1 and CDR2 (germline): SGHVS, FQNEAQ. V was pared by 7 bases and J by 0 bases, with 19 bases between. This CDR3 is CASTSQGGFSSYNEQFF. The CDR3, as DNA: TGTGCCAGCACCTCCCAGGGGGGTTTCAGCTCCTACAATGAGCAGTTCTTC.